The 28 T cell receptor beta chains below come from one sample, sequenced in a study of OX40 agonist ivuxolimab in advanced cancers. The table came from immunoSEQ multiplex PCR; TCRdb's copy has only in-frame clones and leaves some out. This table holds more than 40,000 clones, 85% to 90% found once. The specimen comprised CD4+ or CD8+ T cells sorted from blood, sampled in a trial of the OX40 agonist ivuxolimab. These receptors originate from an adult with an advanced solid tumor such as melanoma, head and neck, liver or kidney cancer.

The chain is built from TRBV5-1 and TRBJ2-3, with 11 bases matching TRBD2. Germline trimming cut 7 bases from V and 4 bases from J; bases unmatched to any gene: 8. Per the germline V gene, CDR1 is SGHRS and CDR2 is YFSETQ. The CDR3 contains 15 residues. CDR3 in amino acids: CASGPLAGEADTQYF. DNA of the CDR3: TGCGCCAGCGGACCACTAGCGGGAGAGGCAGATACGCAGTATTTT.

V is TRBV2 and J is TRBJ1-2; D is undetermined. CDR1 SNHLY and CDR2 FYNNEI come from the germline V gene. The CDR3 has 11 amino acids. Trimming took off 8 bases at V and 5 bases at J, with 9 bases between the two ends. CDR3 sequence: CASGGGYGYTF. The CDR3, as DNA: TGTGCCAGCGGCGGAGGGTATGGCTACACCTTC.

The chain carries TRBV10-2 and TRBJ2-1; no definite D call. The CDR3 contains 12 residues. Germline values: CDR1 WSHSY, CDR2 SAAADI. V was trimmed by 6 bases and J by 7 bases, leaving 10 bases between them. The CDR3 loop reads CASRPVGNEQFF. CDR3 bases: TGCGCCAGCAGACCAGTGGGAAATGAGCAGTTCTTC.

The chain has TRBV14 and TRBJ1-1, with 8 bases lining up with TRBD1. The CDR3 extends over 12 amino acids. CDR1 SGHDN and CDR2 FVKESK come from the germline V gene. Germline trimming cut 4 bases from V and 11 bases from J; bases unmatched to any gene: 6. CDR3 sequence reads: CASSLQGGVAFF. The CDR3 nucleotides read TGTGCCAGCAGCCTACAGGGGGGGGTGGCTTTCTTT. The full variable domain, its missing parts supplied by reference TRBV14 and TRBJ1-1, is EAGVTQFPSHSVIEKGQTVTLRCDPISGHDNLYWYRRVMGKEIKFLLHFVKESKQDESGMPNNRFLAERTGGTYSTLKVQPAELEDSGVYFCASSLQGGVAFFGQGTRLTVV.

V gene TRBV19 combines with J gene TRBJ2-5; 8 bases agree with TRBD2. Germline loops: CDR1 LNHDA, CDR2 SQIVND (reference sequence). Trimming at V came to 4 bases and at J to 4 bases, leaving 14 bases not matched to a gene. The CDR3 loop spans 17 amino acids. The CDR3 sequence: CASSTHFSGRVRETQYF. The CDR3 DNA is TGTGCCAGTAGTACCCACTTCAGCGGGAGAGTGAGAGAGACCCAGTACTTC.

This chain uses TRBV30 with TRBJ2-3, with D tentatively TRBD2 (5 bases). In germline, CDR1 is GTSNPN, CDR2 SVGIG (reference sequence). The CDR3 runs to 17 residues. Trimming cost V 8 bases and J 0 bases, with 24 bases left between them. Here the CDR3 DNA reads TGTGCCCGGGGTGTTATTCGCGGAACCCCTAGCACAGATACGCAGTATTTT. This gives the protein CARGVIRGTPSTDTQYF.

The rearrangement links TRBV5-1 to TRBJ2-7; a weak D match, TRBD2 (6 bases). V was clipped by 4 bases and J by 6 bases, with 11 bases between them. Germline loops: CDR1 SGHRS, CDR2 YFSETQ. The CDR3 consists of 12 residues. The CDR3 loop is CASSTGTGEQYF. The DNA of the CDR3 is TGCGCCAGCAGCACCGGGACTGGCGAGCAGTACTTC.

V usage is TRBV18 and J usage is TRBJ2-3, with D maybe TRBD2 (6 bases). With 5 bases removed from V and 1 base from J, the gap between germline ends came to 13 bases. Germline V lookup: CDR1 KGHSH, CDR2 LQKENI. This CDR3 has 15 amino acids. CDR3 in DNA: TGTGCCAGCTCAAACTACCCTAGCGGCACAGATACGCAGTATTTT. Protein product: CASSNYPSGTDTQYF.

V and J are TRBV7-8 and TRBJ2-2; 8 nucleotides match TRBD1. Germline CDR1 reads SGHVS; CDR2 reads FQNEAQ. V shed 5 bases and J 8 bases; nucleotides not matched to a gene: 7. The CDR3 is made up of 14 amino acids. In nucleotides, the CDR3 is TGTGCCAGCAGCATCAGGGGGCTCGGAGGGGAGCTGTTTTTT. It translates to CASSIRGLGGELFF. Full variable domain (rest looked up from reference TRBV7-8 and TRBJ2-2): GAGVSQSPRYKVAKRGQDVALRCDPISGHVSLFWYQQALGQGPEFLTYFQNEAQLDKSGLPSDRFFAERPEGSVSTLKIQRTQQEDSAVYLCASSIRGLGGELFFGEGSRLTVL.

This sequence joins TRBV15 and TRBJ2-1; TRBD2 is a possible D gene (5 bases). V lost 4 bases and J 7 bases, leaving 8 bases between the germline ends. Germline V gene sequence: CDR1 LNHNV, CDR2 YYDKDF (reference sequence). The CDR3 extends over 12 amino acids. For the CDR3, the DNA is TGTGCCACCAGCACCGGGGAGAATGAGCAGTTCTTC. This sequence encodes CATSTGENEQFF.

The chain employs TRBV7-2 and TRBJ2-7; D call uncertain. The CDR3 runs to 15 residues. The V gene's germline CDR1 is SGHTA and CDR2 FQGNSA. V lost 5 bases to trimming and J lost 0 bases, with 14 bases between them. The CDR3 spells CASSTQVGSSYEQYF. CDR3 coding DNA: TGTGCCAGCAGCACACAAGTTGGAAGCTCCTACGAGCAGTACTTC.

The chain is built from TRBV6-1 and TRBJ2-1; possible D gene TRBD2, 5 bases. Germline values: CDR1 MNHNS, CDR2 SASEGT. Trimming removed 11 bases from V and 8 bases from J, with 19 bases in between. This CDR3 is 13 amino acids long. The CDR3 loop reads CAHQKRSGDEQFF. The CDR3 DNA is TGTGCCCACCAGAAGCGGAGCGGCGATGAGCAGTTCTTC.

The J gene is TRBJ2-5, the V gene TRBV11-2, with a possible D match to TRBD2 (5 bases). V was pared by 1 base and J by 2 bases, with 17 bases between. The germline gives CDR1 SGHAT, CDR2 FQNNGV. The CDR3 consists of 17 residues. Here the CDR3 DNA reads TGTGCCAGCAGCTTAGTAGCGTCGGCGAGGGCACAAGAGACCCAGTACTTC. It specifies CASSLVASARAQETQYF. The full variable domain, in which reference TRBV11-2 and TRBJ2-5 provide the parts outside the CDR3, is EAGVAQSPRYKIIEKRQSVAFWCNPISGHATLYWYQQILGQGPKLLIQFQNNGVVDDSQLPKDRFSAERLKGVDSTLKIQPAKLEDSAVYLCASSLVASARAQETQYFGPGTRLLVL.

The chain combines TRBV27 with TRBJ2-5, with D possibly TRBD1 on 6 matching bases. The CDR3 contains 13 residues. The germline V and J ends were trimmed by 3 bases and 9 bases, with 14 bases remaining between them. CDR1 MNHEY and CDR2 SMNVEV come from the germline V gene (reference sequence). Here the CDR3 DNA reads TGTGCCAGCAGTTTCGCAGGGGTGGGGTCCCAGTACTTC. It encodes CASSFAGVGSQYF.

This clone has a single count. J is TRBJ2-7 and V is TRBV7-2; a weak D match, TRBD2 (6 bases). The CDR3 is 17 residues long. Trimming removed 1 base at V and 0 bases at J, with 16 bases between. Per germline, CDR1 SGHTA and CDR2 FQGNSA. The CDR3 here is CASSLGIGAGLSYEQYF. CDR3 nucleotides: TGTGCCAGCAGCTTAGGAATTGGAGCGGGTCTCTCCTACGAGCAGTACTTC.

The V gene is TRBV9, the J gene TRBJ2-1; D possibly corresponds to TRBD2 (5 bases). V lost 5 bases, J lost 1 base, and 16 bases lay in between. The CDR3 is 16 residues long. Germline-derived CDR1 and CDR2 are SGDLS and YYNGEE. CDR3 nucleotide sequence: TGTGCCAGCAGTCCCCCTGAGGGTAATTCCTACAATGAGCAGTTCTTC. Translated: CASSPPEGNSYNEQFF.

This clone was seen a few times. The rearrangement joins TRBV11-2 to TRBJ1-5; D remains ambiguous. V gave up 0 bases and J gave up 6 bases, with 6 bases separating them. The V gene's germline CDR1 is SGHAT and CDR2 FQNNGV. The CDR3 covers 13 residues. The CDR3 here is CASSLDPVQPQHF. CDR3 nucleotides: TGTGCCAGCAGCTTAGACCCAGTTCAGCCCCAGCATTTT.

The rearrangement joins TRBV7-6 to TRBJ2-5; perhaps D is TRBD1 or TRBD2 (5 bases each). The CDR3 covers 15 residues. Trimming removed 5 bases at V and 5 bases at J, with 18 bases between. The germline V gene has CDR1 SGHVS and CDR2 FNYEAQ. CDR3 loop: CASSQRFGGVETQYF. DNA of the CDR3: TGTGCCAGCAGCCAGAGGTTTGGGGGAGTGGAGACCCAGTACTTC.

Written as DNA, the CDR3 is TGTGCCAGCGGCAGAGCCGGGACAGCGAGGGGCATTCAGTACTTC. It is translated as CASGRAGTARGIQYF. The genes are TRBV28 and TRBJ2-4; 7 bases match TRBD1. Trimming removed 8 bases from V and 9 bases from J; junction bases left unmatched: 16. Germline V gives CDR1 MDHEN, CDR2 SYDVKM. This CDR3 has 15 amino acids.

A single count supports this clone. The CDR3 reads CASRRGLQNTEAFF. For the CDR3, the DNA is TGTGCCAGCAGGAGGGGCTTGCAGAACACTGAAGCTTTCTTT. This chain connects TRBV28 to TRBJ1-1, with a weak D call TRBD1 (5 bases). The ends were cut back, 6 bases at V and 1 base at J, with 12 bases in the middle. This CDR3 has 14 amino acids. Germline assignment: CDR1 MDHEN and CDR2 SYDVKM.

V usage is TRBV27 and J usage is TRBJ2-6; no clear D gene. V lost 2 bases to trimming and J lost 4 bases, with 15 bases between them. There are 17 residues in the CDR3. CDR1 and CDR2 (germline): MNHEY, SMNVEV (reference sequence). CDR3: CASSLVSPRIGANVLTF. The CDR3 DNA reads TGTGCCAGCAGTTTAGTTTCTCCGAGGATCGGGGCCAACGTCCTGACTTTC.

The rearrangement links TRBV5-8 to TRBJ1-2; D gene uncertain. Trimming removed 0 bases at V and 1 base at J, with 7 bases between. The CDR3 covers 14 residues. Germline loops: CDR1 SGHTS, CDR2 YDEGEE. The CDR3 bases are TGTGCCAGCAGCTTGGCTAGGAATAACTATGGCTACACCTTC. Translation: CASSLARNNYGYTF.

The chain joins TRBV5-1 to TRBJ2-1, with TRBD2 matching over 8 bases. Looked up from germline, CDR1 is SGHRS and CDR2 is YFSETQ. The V segment lost 0 bases and the J segment 5 bases; nucleotides outside the gene matches: 4. The CDR3 loop spans 15 amino acids. As DNA, the CDR3 is TGCGCCAGCAGCTTGGCGTTAGCGGGACACAATGAGCAGTTCTTC. Protein sequence: CASSLALAGHNEQFF.

The chain uses TRBV7-8 and TRBJ2-7; D is undetermined. The V and J ends lost 5 bases and 3 bases respectively, with 14 bases between them. Germline V gene sequence: CDR1 SGHVS, CDR2 FQNEAQ. This CDR3 has 14 residues. The CDR3 bases are TGTGCCAGCAGCCCAACGGACGTGCGCTACGAGCAGTACTTC. Its translation: CASSPTDVRYEQYF.

This clone has just one count. This sample also contains other DNA sequences that code for the same CDR3. The gene calls are TRBV27 and TRBJ2-7, with 9 bases matching TRBD1. This CDR3 has 13 amino acids. J gave up 5 bases and V 5 bases, and 4 bases lay outside the gene matches. In germline, CDR1 is MNHEY, CDR2 SMNVEV (reference sequence). The CDR3 reads CASSNRQGDEQYF. As DNA, the CDR3 is TGTGCCAGCAGTAACCGACAGGGGGACGAGCAGTACTTC.

The chain joins TRBV5-4 to TRBJ1-2; 11 bases align to TRBD1. The CDR3 is 14 amino acids. Germline values: CDR1 SGHNT, CDR2 YYREEE (reference sequence). The J segment lost 4 bases and the V segment lost 7 bases, leaving 6 bases of the junction unmatched. The CDR3, as DNA: TGTGCCAGCCGAAGGGACAGGGGGAGCTATGGCTACACCTTC. Its translation is CASRRDRGSYGYTF.

This chain connects TRBV14 to TRBJ2-7, with TRBD1 as a possible D gene (6 bases). This CDR3 spans 17 amino acids. Per germline, CDR1 SGHDN and CDR2 FVKESK. Trimming took 0 bases from V and 0 from J, leaving 15 bases between them. The DNA for the CDR3 is TGTGCCAGCAGCCAAGACCTCGGACAGAGGGGCTCCTACGAGCAGTACTTC. Residues: CASSQDLGQRGSYEQYF. Combining the CDR3 with reference TRBV14 and TRBJ2-7 gives the whole variable domain EAGVTQFPSHSVIEKGQTVTLRCDPISGHDNLYWYRRVMGKEIKFLLHFVKESKQDESGMPNNRFLAERTGGTYSTLKVQPAELEDSGVYFCASSQDLGQRGSYEQYFGPGTRLTVT.

In nucleotides, the CDR3 is TGTGCCAGCAGAAAACCCGGGGGGTCTCAGACCCAGTACTTC. It specifies CASRKPGGSQTQYF. The chain combines TRBV28 with TRBJ2-5; TRBD2 aligns across 7 bases. Germline CDR1 reads MDHEN; CDR2 reads SYDVKM. The V gene end was trimmed by 6 bases and the J gene end by 6 bases; junction bases not matched to a gene: 10. The CDR3 runs 14 residues.